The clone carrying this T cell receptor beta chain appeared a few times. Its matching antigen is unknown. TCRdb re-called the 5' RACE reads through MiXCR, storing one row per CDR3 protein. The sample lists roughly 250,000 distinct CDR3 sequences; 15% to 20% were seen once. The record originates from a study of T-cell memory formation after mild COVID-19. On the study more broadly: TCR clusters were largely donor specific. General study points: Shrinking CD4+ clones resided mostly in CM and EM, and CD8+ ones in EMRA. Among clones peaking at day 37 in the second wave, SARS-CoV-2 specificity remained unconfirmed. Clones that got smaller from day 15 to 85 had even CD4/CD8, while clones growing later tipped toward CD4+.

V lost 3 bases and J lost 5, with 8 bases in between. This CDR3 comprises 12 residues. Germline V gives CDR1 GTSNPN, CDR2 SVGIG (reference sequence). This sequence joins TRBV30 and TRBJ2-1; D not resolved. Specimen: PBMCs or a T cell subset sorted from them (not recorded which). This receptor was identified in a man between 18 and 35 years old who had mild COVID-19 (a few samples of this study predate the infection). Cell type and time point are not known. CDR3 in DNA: TGTGCCTGGAGCCGGCCGGACAATGAGCAGTTCTTC. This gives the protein CAWSRPDNEQFF.